This paragraph covers one T cell receptor (beta chain) sequence. This clone has just one count. Its antigen is unknown. The input lacks base qualities; no much larger clone sits a single base away. These data originate in a study of cytomegalovirus exposure and HLA in healthy donors (dated by TCRdb to about 2017). Background for the entire study: According to an earlier analysis of around 600 of the donors, roughly 180 million T cells yielded roughly 110 million unique TCR beta sequences and around 280 Gb of sequence data. Around 330 gigabases of sequencing data and approximately 92 million unique TCR sequences made up an early release that covered around 640 HLA-typed donors. The genetic ancestry cluster associated with self-reported Caucasian donors included 81% of the 398 genotyped donors. The study was designed to test whether signatures of past pathogen exposure could be identified by cataloging public T cell receptors. The T cell repertoires of several hundred subjects were profiled by immunosequencing and related to cytomegalovirus serostatus. In addition to the first cohort of approximately 650 subjects, a separate validation cohort of under 150 different subjects was used. To predict cytomegalovirus infection status, the study combined high-throughput TCR immunosequencing, statistical association of individual TCRs with disease status, and machine learning. To study patterns of TCR occurrence, a later analysis re-analyzed previously published TCR beta repertoires from 500 to 850 donors and added high-resolution HLA genotyping. Rather than using new phenotypic data, the later analysis identified candidate immune exposures from TCR beta sequences and from how often those sequences occurred across donors. An earlier analysis of several hundred of the donors applied high-throughput TCR beta sequencing to assess whether each TCR beta V gene segment acted as functional or pseudogenic. Donor age, sex, ethnicity and CMV serostatus were collected together with the repertoire data. A later genetic analysis took genome-wide SNP genotypes for about 65% of the roughly 670 donors and used that subset as a discovery cohort. Every repertoire in the discovery cohort had been generated on one and the same sequencing platform. HLA typing covered class I and class II loci at four-digit resolution. Typing coverage varied by locus: about 629-630 donors for A, B, C, DRB1 and DQB1; more than 500 for DQA1; more than 600 for DPA1; 450 to 480 for DPB1. Five DR-DQ haplotypes were treated as single units for association and clustering because of strong linkage in the cohort. On average, 235,054 unique TCR beta nucleotide sequences were sequenced per donor among roughly 430 genotyped donors of the cohort, with roughly 18% of those sequences being non-productive. Summary of the overall study and its limitations: Across donors, most TCR sequences were observed very rarely, whereas some public TCRs were present in many individuals. A later genetic analysis associated a missense DCLRE1C variant with V-gene and J-gene trimming of TCR beta chains, and an independent cohort replicated the association. When HLA alleles, especially DR and DQ, strongly co-occurred, TCR associations were difficult to assign to individual alleles. In the study, around 150 TCR beta chains were listed as associated with cytomegalovirus. A later analysis found that TCR association rates varied across HLA loci, with DRB1 alleles showing the most associated TCRs and HLA-C alleles the fewest. The earlier analysis of about 600 of the donors excluded approximately 17 rarely observed V segments, including chromosome 9 orphons, because counts were too low. Compared with the roughly 670-donor mean, donors in an Asian-associated ancestry cluster had fewer N-insertions in productive TCRs, according to a later genetic analysis. A group of highly shared sequence variants was considered likely to be a technical artifact of the sequencing pipeline. The only immune exposure information available for the cohort was CMV serostatus. In a later analysis, most CMV-associated TCR beta chains were found to appear HLA-restricted, with HLA associations seemingly driven largely by CMV exposure. The presence/absence analyses assumed that sequencing depth was roughly uniform across donors, and that assumption may not be true. The cohort was sequenced for TCR beta chains only, and without alpha or paired-chain data the features that could be detected were limited. According to a later analysis, parvovirus B19, influenza, CMV and Epstein-Barr virus appeared linked to several top co-occurrence clusters. In a later analysis, more than 15,000 TCR beta sequences were associated with specific HLA alleles at a false discovery rate of 0.05. Because HLA typing was missing for some donors at each locus, association tests included only the typed subset. Some IMGT-functional V segments, including TRBV6-2 and TRBV6-3, could not be told apart with the 87-base-pair reads, so those segments were excluded. The authors suggested that the approach could potentially be extended to other disease states and immunological phenotypes. The classifier was reported to diagnose cytomegalovirus status with high specificity and sensitivity in both the original and validation cohorts. In a later analysis, HLA-associated TCR beta chains showed more clonal expansion and lower generation probabilities than non-associated chains that were equally common. A few of the identified cytomegalovirus-associated TCR beta chains were confirmed in vitro to be specific for cytomegalovirus antigens. Correlated functional status among segregating V segments might be attributable to linkage disequilibrium, but an unknown experimental factor could not be ruled out. A further reported finding was that TCR beta sequences accurately predicted the HLA-A and HLA-B alleles for most subjects in the first cohort. In an earlier analysis of several hundred of the donors, most TCR beta V segments were observed in productive rearrangements about 90% or about 30% of the time, broadly matching IMGT annotations.

The cohort was made up of under 800 healthy bone marrow donors. Cohort members were all nominally healthy when sampled, although unrecorded immune exposures were likely present. The donor tested CMV seronegative, placing the donor among the 350 or so seronegative members of the cohort. A peripheral blood sample was collected from each donor, and TCR beta sequencing was performed on peripheral blood mononuclear cells. The Qiagen DNeasy Blood Extraction Kit was used to extract genomic DNA from the blood cell samples. V drops 5 bases and J drops 0 bases, leaving 9 bases in between. CDR1 and CDR2 were assigned from the germline V gene as LGHNA and YNFKEQ. The CDR3 runs 14 residues from the cysteine to the phenylalanine. Kept here is only the CDR3 DNA, which spans 42 bases and is read in frame from base 1. Receptors were amplified or captured by the immunoSEQ multiplex PCR assay. The multiplex PCR relied on a mix of 60 forward primers for TCR Vbeta segments and 13 reverse primers for TCR Jbeta segments. The CDR3 region of rearranged TCR beta genes was amplified from genomic DNA with a multiplex PCR assay. Amplified TCR beta libraries were sequenced as 87-base-pair reads on the Illumina HiSeq System. Processing in the source paper ran as follows. A later analysis counted tens of millions of unique TCR beta chains across the 666 repertoires, and roughly 10 million of these chains were shared by at least two donors. A nearest-neighbor algorithm error-corrected the raw reads and collapsed the reads into unique sequences, merging closely related sequences to remove PCR and sequencing errors. To assign V, D and J gene segments, CDR3 sequences were aligned to IMGT reference sequences. For a sequence to be retained, a match of at least six nucleotides to both a V gene segment and a J gene segment was required. A rearrangement was called productive if the CDR3 had no stop codons and remained in frame with V and J, and every other rearrangement was called non-productive. CDR3 was defined according to IMGT convention as the region running from the second conserved V-encoded cysteine to the conserved J-encoded phenylalanine. The earlier analysis of about 610 of the donors excluded any sequence lacking an unambiguous match to a single V gene segment. In an earlier analysis of 450 to 700 of the donors, V segments were called functional above 56.7% productive rearrangements and were called segregating when the between-donor standard deviation exceeded 5%. A statistical classification framework was built for diagnosing cytomegalovirus status from the catalog of TCR beta chain sequences. In a later analysis, TCR nucleotide sequences were compared against IMGT/GENE-DB human TR gene sequences so that V and J genes could be assigned. In a later analysis, CDR3 sequences and most-parsimonious VDJ recombination scenarios were assigned using the TCRdist pipeline. In a later analysis, every TCR beta chain was defined by the combination of its CDR3 amino acid sequence and its V-gene family, and reads without a unique V-gene family were dropped. To address suspected cross-contamination and a sequencing artifact, a later analysis removed over 500 highly shared, low-generation-probability nucleotide sequences. For each public chain, a later analysis derived a clonal expansion index from normalized ranks of inferred template counts within each repertoire. In a later analysis, generation probabilities were computed using a VDJ recombination model fitted to out-of-frame rearrangements, and the results were checked against IGoR. In a later analysis, TCR-TCR, TCR-HLA and TCR-CMV co-occurrence was scored with hypergeometric tests, and a repertoire-size bias correction was applied to TCR pairs. To estimate false discovery rates, a later analysis permuted the HLA or CMV assignments 20 times. In a later analysis, co-occurring TCRs were grouped with DBSCAN, and TCRdist sequence similarity was added when clustering was performed within HLA-allele-positive subsets. Repertoires with fewer than 30,000 or more than 120,000 public chains, plus five repertoires with anomalous nucleotide sharing, were excluded from co-occurrence clustering. TCRdb took over this immuneACCESS table, retaining in-frame rearrangements with V and J assigned. Such tables are incomplete; in checked studies, under half of the missing clones stem from an unresolved V gene, and the remainder is unexplained. The V and J calls and clone size come from that table; D and trimming were worked out from the DNA. This sample is represented by 200,000 to 250,000 clones; roughly 80% of them were singletons. In total, the top ten clones hold about 14% of the sample.

The chain is assembled from TRBV4-2 and TRBJ2-3; 6 matching bases give a weak D call of TRBD2. The sequence came from a man aged 35-49 years in good health and CMV-seronegative. What was sequenced was PBMCs. Read as DNA, the sequence is TGTGCCAGCAGCAAGCGGGCTAGCACAGATACGCAGTATTTT. This gives the protein CASSKRASTDTQYF.